Given below is one TCR beta chain in context. These data come from a study of technical replicates of blood from a handful of donors. Measured with immunoSEQ multiplex PCR; TCRdb has only the in-frame clones, and not every one. This sample has 65,000 to 95,000 clones; around 85% occur once, and the top ten carry around 5%. The CDR3 is 14 amino acids. Germline V lookup: CDR1 LNHNV, CDR2 YYDKDF (reference sequence). V was clipped by 0 bases and J by 4 bases, with 7 bases between them. The receptor was isolated from a human donor in good health. Some clones in this sample may be carry-over from other donors' samples. The specimen sequenced was PBMCs. This rearrangement joins TRBV15 to TRBJ1-3; D gene uncertain. CDR3 region: CATSREAGGNTIYF. The CDR3 DNA reads as TGTGCCACCAGCAGAGAAGCGGGAGGAAACACCATATATTTT.